The present TCR beta chain was sequenced within a study of cytomegalovirus exposure and HLA in healthy donors. Germline V gene sequence: CDR1 SGHRS, CDR2 YFSETQ. This CDR3 has 12 residues. The V gene lost 0 bases and the J gene lost 7 bases, with 8 bases spanning the gap. The PCR made use of 60 Vbeta and 13 Jbeta primers. Some clones are missing from TCRdb's copy, which holds only in-frame ones; the method was immunoSEQ multiplex PCR. The sample holds roughly 130,000 clones; roughly two thirds are singletons and the top ten take 1.6%. V is TRBV5-1 and J is TRBJ2-7, with D unclear. This clonotype was sampled from a young man in good health and CMV-seropositive. The sample was PBMCs. The chain's CDR3 is CASSLVSGEQYF. The DNA of the CDR3 is TGCGCCAGCAGCTTGGTATCGGGTGAGCAGTACTTC.